The sequence of this T cell receptor (beta chain) was determined in a study of T cell repertoires in cytomegalovirus infection. Looking at the study overall: Epitope selection comprised recently identified HLA-C-restricted CMV epitopes and well-studied HLA-B-restricted CMV epitopes. CMV infection together with matching HLA type was indicated by public TCR beta signatures. Findings and caveats of the study: Carriage of CMV together with the relevant HLA was identifiable through cumulative public TCR beta family frequency. Across the ex vivo response, the dominant clonotypes were HLA-C-restricted CMV-specific TCR beta clonotypes.

Comment on this clonotype: Its target is not known.

TCRdb reprocessed the reads via MiXCR and lists one record per CDR3 protein. The table has about 700,000 distinct CDR3 sequences, about 30% seen once. The V end lost 7 bases, the J end lost 3 bases, and 18 bases lay between the germline ends. Germline V CDR1 and CDR2: SQVTM, ANQGSEA. CDR3 size: 14 residues. The material was cultured PBMCs, obtained from culture after CMV antigen stimulation. The chain couples TRBV29-1 to TRBJ1-1; a possible D gene is TRBD1 (5 bases). The TCR comes from a human donor in good health (CMV status not recorded). Some clones in this sample may be carry-over from other donors' samples. The CDR3 DNA sequence: TGCAGCGCGACCAGGGCGAGCATTGACACTGAAGCTTTCTTT. Protein sequence: CSATRASIDTEAFF. The entire variable domain, with the rest obtained from reference TRBV29-1 and TRBJ1-1, is as follows: SAVISQKPSRDICQRGTSLTIQCQVDSQVTMMFWYRQQPGQSLTLIATANQGSEATYESGFVIDKFPISRPNLTFSTLTVSNMSPEDSSIYLCSATRASIDTEAFFGQGTRLTVV.